Listed here are 17 T cell receptor beta chains from one sample, sequenced in a study of Ad26.COV2.S vaccination and SARS-CoV-2 variants. Treatment denoted: over 15 received Ad26.COV2.S at low or high dose, single or two shots; several received placebo; per-sample allocation not given. Specimens were obtained on day 63 following the first vaccine or placebo injection. The table came from immunoSEQ multiplex PCR; TCRdb's copy has only in-frame clones and leaves some out. This table holds roughly 500,000 clones, around 85% found once. This material consisted of peripheral blood, taken in a trial of Ad26.COV2.S vaccine versus placebo. Every receptor here comes from a person aged 18-65 years who received the Ad26.COV2.S COVID-19 vaccine or a placebo.

The chain has TRBV4-3 and TRBJ2-1, with 9 positions matching TRBD2. V shed 0 bases, J shed 6 bases, and the junction held 9 bases outside the gene matches. The CDR3 length is 17 residues. CDR1 and CDR2 (germline): LGHNA, YSLEER. The DNA of the CDR3 is TGCGCCAGCAGCCAAGATTCGGGTCTAGCGGGGACCAATGAGCAGTTCTTC. It is translated as CASSQDSGLAGTNEQFF.

The chain recombines TRBV5-6 with TRBJ2-7, with D hard to call. V lost 5 bases to trimming and J lost 5 bases, with 8 bases between them. The length of the CDR3 is 11 residues. Germline assignment: CDR1 SGHDT and CDR2 YYEEEE. The CDR3 region is CASSRTDEQYF. DNA of the CDR3: TGTGCCAGCAGTCGGACGGACGAGCAGTACTTC.

This chain joins TRBV4-1 and TRBJ1-3; D gene unclear. The CDR3 covers 17 residues. V was trimmed by 0 bases and J by 0 bases, leaving 12 bases between them. From germline, CDR1 is MGHRA and CDR2 YSYEKL. The CDR3 sequence: CASSQESREVSGNTIYF. The CDR3 bases are TGCGCCAGCAGCCAAGAGTCGAGGGAGGTCTCTGGAAACACCATATATTTT.

This chain connects TRBV9 to TRBJ2-7; D unclear. Per germline, CDR1 SGDLS and CDR2 YYNGEE. The CDR3 covers 15 residues. Trimming cost V 0 bases and J 1 base, with 11 bases left between them. Here the CDR3 DNA reads TGTGCCAGCAGCGTAGACCCAGGTTTATCCTACGAGCAGTACTTC. This encodes CASSVDPGLSYEQYF.

This sequence joins TRBV5-4 and TRBJ2-7, with 9 bases that match TRBD2. The trim removed 0 bases at V and 3 bases at J, leaving 10 bases unmatched. Germline V lookup: CDR1 SGHNT, CDR2 YYREEE (reference sequence). The CDR3 loop spans 17 amino acids. The CDR3 DNA reads TGTGCCAGCAGCTTGGGGGGGGCTAGCGGGGCCCTCTACGAGCAGTACTTC. It encodes CASSLGGASGALYEQYF.

CDR3 nucleotides: TGTGCCAGTAGTCCTTACGGACAGGGGAATGAGCAGTTCTTC. Amino acids: CASSPYGQGNEQFF. The genes are TRBV19 and TRBJ2-1, with 9 bases lining up with TRBD1. Trimming removed 5 bases from V and 7 bases from J; junction bases left unmatched: 6. The CDR3 covers 14 residues. Germline-derived CDR1 and CDR2 are LNHDA and SQIVND (reference sequence).

The V and J genes are TRBV9 and TRBJ1-3; 7 positions agree with TRBD1. Losses at the gene ends were 4 bases for V and 0 bases for J; bases not matched to a gene: 10. Looked up from germline, CDR1 is SGDLS and CDR2 is YYNGEE. This CDR3 has 17 amino acids. In DNA form, the CDR3 reads TGTGCCAGCAGCCCCGGGGGACAGACTGGCTCTGGAAACACCATATATTTT. It yields the protein CASSPGGQTGSGNTIYF.

The genes are TRBV5-8 and TRBJ2-3, with D perhaps TRBD2 (6 bases). The CDR3 is made up of 16 amino acids. Germline CDR1 and CDR2: SGHTS and YDEGEE. V was cut by 5 bases and J by 6 bases, with 22 bases left in between. The CDR3 sequence is CASRSPSVGGSDTQYF. The DNA for the CDR3 is TGTGCCAGCAGGTCCCCTAGCGTGGGAGGTTCGGATACGCAGTATTTT.

The chain couples TRBV3-1 (or the pseudogene TRBV3-2) to TRBJ2-7; 9 bases fit TRBD2. CDR1 LGHDT and CDR2 YNNKEL come from the germline V gene (reference sequence). The CDR3 is made up of 16 amino acids. V trimming: 4 bases; J trimming: 2 bases; junction bases outside the gene matches: 9. For the CDR3, the DNA is TGTGCCAGCAGCCCGGCCTTGAGCGGGAGGACCTACGAGCAGTACTTC. Its protein product is CASSPALSGRTYEQYF.

The chain recombines TRBV24-1 with TRBJ2-1, with D perhaps TRBD1 (6 bases). Germline V CDR1 and CDR2: KGHDR, SFDVKD. V was pared by 8 bases and J by 5 bases, with 12 bases between. The CDR3 covers 13 residues. The CDR3 DNA follows: TGTGCCACCACCGAGGGGGTAGACAATGAGCAGTTCTTC. Its protein product is CATTEGVDNEQFF.

This chain connects TRBV6-6 to TRBJ2-1; 7 bases align to TRBD2. Losses at the gene ends were 4 bases for V and 7 bases for J; bases not matched to a gene: 1. This CDR3 contains 12 residues. CDR1 is MNHNY and CDR2 is SVGAGI in the germline V gene (reference sequence). The CDR3 loop is CASSLRENEQFF. As DNA, the CDR3 is TGTGCCAGCAGTTTGCGGGAGAATGAGCAGTTCTTC.

The J gene is TRBJ2-2, the V gene TRBV9, with 9 bases fitting TRBD2. Germline trimming cut 3 bases from V and 6 bases from J; bases unmatched to any gene: 6. CDR1 is SGDLS, CDR2 YYNGEE, per germline. The CDR3 is made up of 15 amino acids. The CDR3 DNA sequence: TGTGCCAGCAGCGGTAGCGGGAGAATGGCCGGGGAGCTGTTTTTT. Translating gives CASSGSGRMAGELFF.

The chain combines TRBV7-3 with TRBJ2-3; no firm D call. The CDR3 has 14 residues. The V and J ends lost 6 bases and 1 base respectively, with 11 bases between them. CDR1 SGHTA and CDR2 FQGTGA come from the germline V gene. In DNA, the CDR3 is TGTGCCAGCAGAACTAACGCGGGCACAGATACGCAGTATTTT. Translating gives CASRTNAGTDTQYF.

The chain couples TRBV5-4 to TRBJ2-2; no firm D call. CDR3 length: 16 residues. The V gene lost 2 bases and the J gene lost 4 bases, with 15 bases spanning the gap. CDR1 is SGHNT and CDR2 is YYREEE in the germline V gene (reference sequence). The DNA of the CDR3 is TGTGCCAGCAGCTTTGTCGTCTCTCGAGGCACCGGGGAGCTGTTTTTT. Its translation is CASSFVVSRGTGELFF.

This chain links TRBV7-2 with TRBJ1-4; D is unclear. Between the trimmed V and J ends, which lost 6 bases and 8 bases, there was a span of 13 bases. CDR1 SGHTA and CDR2 FQGNSA come from the germline V gene. CDR3 size: 13 residues. As DNA, the CDR3 is TGTGCCAGCAGTCAGCCCGGAAGGGAAAAACTGTTTTTT. It yields the protein CASSQPGREKLFF.

The DNA for the CDR3 is TGTGCCAGCAGTGCTCCGGGACTCGGCTCCTACGAGCAGTACTTC. The encoded protein is CASSAPGLGSYEQYF. The chain couples TRBV6-2 or TRBV6-3 to TRBJ2-7, with D maybe TRBD2 (6 bases). V was shortened by 5 bases and J by 0 bases, with 14 bases between the two germline ends. In germline, CDR1 is MNHEY, CDR2 SVGEGT. The CDR3 is 15 residues long.

This chain uses TRBV24-1 with TRBJ2-5; tentative D call: TRBD1 (6 bases). V was pared by 7 bases and J by 5 bases, with 19 bases between. Germline V CDR1 and CDR2: KGHDR, SFDVKD. The CDR3 spans 15 residues. CDR3: CATRDDLDRRETQYF. The DNA for the CDR3 is TGTGCCACCAGGGACGATTTGGACAGAAGGGAGACCCAGTACTTC.